The present T cell receptor (beta chain) was sequenced within a study of blood T cell repertoires in COVID-19. For the study at large: The cDNA or gDNA used as material had been derived from T cells, B-cell-depleted T cells, or PBMCs.

Using immunoSEQ multiplex PCR, the repertoire was profiled, and TCRdb retains in-frame clones only, with some absent. The sample yields under 85,000 clones, 75% to 90% seen once. Sequences were obtained from peripheral blood. This TCR was recovered from a man between 60 and 75 years old with active or convalescent COVID-19.

The CDR3 DNA is TGTGCCAGCAGCTTGGATCCGGGGGGATGGGATGCTGGAAACACCATATATTTT. Translated, it gives CASSLDPGGWDAGNTIYF. The V and J genes are TRBV5-6 and TRBJ1-3; D may be TRBD1 (5 bases). The CDR3 length is 18 residues. The V gene lost 0 bases and the J gene lost 2 bases, with 18 bases spanning the gap. Germline values: CDR1 SGHDT, CDR2 YYEEEE.